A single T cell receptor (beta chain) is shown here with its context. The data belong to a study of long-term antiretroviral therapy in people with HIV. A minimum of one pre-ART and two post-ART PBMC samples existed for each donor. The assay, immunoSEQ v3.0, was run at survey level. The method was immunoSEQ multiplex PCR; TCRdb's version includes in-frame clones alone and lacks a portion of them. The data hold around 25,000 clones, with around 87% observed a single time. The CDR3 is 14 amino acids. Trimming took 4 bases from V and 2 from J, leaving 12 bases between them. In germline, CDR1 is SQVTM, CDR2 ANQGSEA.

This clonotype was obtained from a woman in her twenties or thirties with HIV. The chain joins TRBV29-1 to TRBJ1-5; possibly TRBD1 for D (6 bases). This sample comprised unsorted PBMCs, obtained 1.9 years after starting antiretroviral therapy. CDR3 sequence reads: CSVGGASGNQPQHF. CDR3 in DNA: TGCAGCGTTGGGGGGGCATCGGGCAATCAGCCCCAGCATTTT.